What follows are 6 T cell receptor beta chains derived from one specimen sequenced in a study of blood T cell repertoires in COVID-19 (dated by TCRdb to 2018 to 2020). The library was generated by the immunoSEQ multiplex PCR assay. The source is immuneACCESS, and TCRdb retained only in-frame sequences with V and J called. Part of the clones is not carried over; for the studies checked, unresolved V genes explain less than half of this, and the remainder is unexplained. The table for this sample lists fewer than 250,000 clones; about 86% of them were counted only once. The ten biggest clones cover 3% to 4% of the sample. The sample comprised PBMCs or T cells enriched from blood (not recorded which). The source is a middle-aged woman with acute COVID-19.

The rearrangement joins TRBV28 to TRBJ2-7; D not resolved. This CDR3 spans 14 amino acids. V was pared by 8 bases and J by 0 bases, with 14 bases between. Germline V CDR1 and CDR2: MDHEN, SYDVKM. For the CDR3, the DNA is TGTGCCAGCGCCAGTCCAAACCTCTCCTACGAGCAGTACTTC. This encodes CASASPNLSYEQYF. Combining the CDR3 with reference TRBV28 and TRBJ2-7 gives the whole variable domain DVKVTQSSRYLVKRTGEKVFLECVQDMDHENMFWYRQDPGLGLRLIYFSYDVKMKEKGDIPEGYSVSREKKERFSLILESASTNQTSMYLCASASPNLSYEQYFGPGTRLTVT.

This CDR3 reads CASSPGGVTGELFF. CDR3 nucleotide sequence: TGTGCCAGCAGCCCGGGAGGCGTCACCGGGGAGCTGTTTTTT. The rearrangement links TRBV28 to TRBJ2-2; TRBD2 agrees at 7 bases. CDR3 length equals 14 residues. The germline V gene encodes CDR1 MDHEN and CDR2 SYDVKM. After removal of 6 bases from V and 4 bases from J, the junction contained 5 bases not matched to a gene.

The rearrangement links TRBV7-6 to TRBJ2-1; 10 bases line up with TRBD2. Germline lookup yields CDR1 SGHVS and CDR2 FNYEAQ. The V gene end was trimmed by 5 bases and the J gene end by 1 base; junction bases not matched to a gene: 17. This CDR3 has 20 residues. DNA of the CDR3: TGTGCCAGCAGCCTGTTAGGTGGAGCGGGAGGGTCCGGATCCTACAATGAGCAGTTCTTC. Translation: CASSLLGGAGGSGSYNEQFF.

V gene TRBV5-6 combines with J gene TRBJ1-5; 10 bases are shared with TRBD1. Germline assignment: CDR1 SGHDT and CDR2 YYEEEE. The CDR3 sequence is 16 residues long. V dropped 4 bases and J dropped 6; count of bases not matched to a gene: 10. The CDR3 sequence is CASSPSQTGGLQPQHF. CDR3 bases: TGTGCCAGCAGCCCCAGCCAGACAGGGGGCCTTCAGCCCCAGCATTTT.

The V and J genes are TRBV27 and TRBJ2-3, with 15 bases that match TRBD2. The CDR3 spans 18 residues. V lost 3 bases and J lost 2; bases outside the gene matches: 6. The germline V gene encodes CDR1 MNHEY and CDR2 SMNVEV (reference sequence). The CDR3 loop is CASSLGLAGGKYTDTQYF. The CDR3 bases are TGTGCCAGCAGTTTGGGACTAGCGGGAGGCAAATACACAGATACGCAGTATTTT.

V usage is TRBV19 and J usage is TRBJ2-2, with 10 bases matching TRBD2. The V gene's germline CDR1 is LNHDA and CDR2 SQIVND (reference sequence). The junction had 7 bases not matched to a gene; V was cut back by 7 bases and J by 5 bases. This CDR3 spans 15 amino acids. This CDR3 reads CASIFSAGGTGELFF. As DNA, the CDR3 is TGTGCCAGTATCTTTTCAGCGGGAGGGACCGGGGAGCTGTTTTTT.